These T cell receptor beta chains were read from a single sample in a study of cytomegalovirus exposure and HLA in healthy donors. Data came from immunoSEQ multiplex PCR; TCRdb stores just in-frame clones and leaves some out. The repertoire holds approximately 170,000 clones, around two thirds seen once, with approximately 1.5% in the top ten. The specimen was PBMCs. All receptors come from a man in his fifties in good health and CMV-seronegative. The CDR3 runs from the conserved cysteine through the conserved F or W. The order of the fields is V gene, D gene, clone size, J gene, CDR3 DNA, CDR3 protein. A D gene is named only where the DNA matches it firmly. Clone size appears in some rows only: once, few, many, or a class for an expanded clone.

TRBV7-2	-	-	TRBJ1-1	TGTGCCAGCAGCCGTTCTACAGGGAACACTGAAGCTTTCTTT	CASSRSTGNTEAFF
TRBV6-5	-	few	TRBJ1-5	TGTGCCAGCAGCCCCGGACTGACCGCGTATCAGCCCCAGCATTTT	CASSPGLTAYQPQHF
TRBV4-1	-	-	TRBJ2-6	TGCGCCAGCAGCCCCGGTGGGGCCCGCTCTGGGGCCAACGTCCTGACTTTC	CASSPGGARSGANVLTF
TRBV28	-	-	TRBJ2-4	TGTGCCAGCAGTTTAATAGGGGGCAAAAACATTCAGTACTTC	CASSLIGGKNIQYF
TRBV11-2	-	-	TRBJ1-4	TGTGCCAGCAGCTCCGTTCCAGGTGCAACTAATGAAAAACTGTTTTTT	CASSSVPGATNEKLFF
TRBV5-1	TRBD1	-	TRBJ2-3	TGCGCCAGCAGCTTGGCCACAGGGGGTTCATTAGATACGCAGTATTTT	CASSLATGGSLDTQYF
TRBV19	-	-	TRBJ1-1	TGTGCCAGTAGTTCTACCCTACGGACAAATGATGTGAACACTGAAGCTTTCTTT	CASSSTLRTNDVNTEAFF
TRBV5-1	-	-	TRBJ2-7	TGCGCCAGCAGCTTGGGAGGTTACTCCTACGAGCAGTACTTC	CASSLGGYSYEQYF
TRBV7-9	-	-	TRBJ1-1	TGTGCCAGCAGCTTAGTGGTCGGTGAAGCTTTCTTT	CASSLVVGEAFF
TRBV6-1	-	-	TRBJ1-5	TGTGCCAGCAGTGCCCCCAGCTACAGGGAGAGAAGCAATCAGCCCCAGCATTTT	CASSAPSYRERSNQPQHF
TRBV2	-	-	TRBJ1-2	TGTGCCAGCAGTGACAGGACGGGGGGGTTAGGTGGCTACACCTTC	CASSDRTGGLGGYTF
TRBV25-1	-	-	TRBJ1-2	TGTGCCAGCAGTGTTCTGGGACACGGACAAGGCTACACCTTC	CASSVLGHGQGYTF
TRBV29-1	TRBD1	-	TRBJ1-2	TGCAGCGTTGAAGATACAGGGACAGGGGCGTCTAACTATGGCTACACCTTC	CSVEDTGTGASNYGYTF
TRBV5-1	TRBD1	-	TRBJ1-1	TGCGCCAGCAGCTTAGACAGGGGGCTAATAAACACTGAAGCTTTCTTT	CASSLDRGLINTEAFF
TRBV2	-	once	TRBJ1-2	TGTGCCAGCAGCGCCACTGGACAGACTAACTATGGCTACACCTTC	CASSATGQTNYGYTF
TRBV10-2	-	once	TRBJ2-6	TGCGCCAGCAGTGCAGGGTCAGGTGGGGCCAACGTCCTGACTTTC	CASSAGSGGANVLTF
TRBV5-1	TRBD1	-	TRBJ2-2	TGCGCCAGCAGCTTGGGACAGGGGCTAGAAAGGGAGCTGTTTTTT	CASSLGQGLERELFF
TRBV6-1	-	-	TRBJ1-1	TGTGCCAGCAGTGTTGAGATTATGAACACTGAAGCTTTCTTT	CASSVEIMNTEAFF
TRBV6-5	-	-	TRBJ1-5	TGTGCCAGCAGTTCCCGGACAGAGAGCAATCAGCCCCAGCATTTT	CASSSRTESNQPQHF
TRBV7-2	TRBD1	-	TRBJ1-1	TGTGCCAGCAGCGTGGGACAGGGGCCAAGGACTGAAGCTTTCTTT	CASSVGQGPRTEAFF
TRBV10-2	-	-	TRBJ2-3	TGCGCCAGCACTAGCCCGACAGATACGCAGTATTTT	CASTSPTDTQYF
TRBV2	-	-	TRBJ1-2	TGTGCCAGCAGTGAAGAGACAGGCCCATATGGCTACACCTTC	CASSEETGPYGYTF
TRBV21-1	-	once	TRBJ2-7	TGTGCCAGCAGCAGGGCAACGAAAGAAATCTACGAGCAGTACTTC	CASSRATKEIYEQYF
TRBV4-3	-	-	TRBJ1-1	TGCGCCAGCAGCCCTCTTGGGAGTTCGAACACTGAAGCTTTCTTT	CASSPLGSSNTEAFF
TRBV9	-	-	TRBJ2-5	TGTGCCAGCAGCGTAGCTGGCGGGATACGAGAGACCCAGTACTTC	CASSVAGGIRETQYF
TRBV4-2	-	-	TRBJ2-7	TGTGCCAGCAGCCAAGAACCCAGCGTTACCTACGAGCAGTACTTC	CASSQEPSVTYEQYF
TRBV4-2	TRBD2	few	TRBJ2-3	TGTGCCAGCTCCCCGCGGGGGGCATCAGATACGCAGTATTTT	CASSPRGASDTQYF
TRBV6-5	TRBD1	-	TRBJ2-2	TGTGCCAGCAGTTACGACGGGACAGGGCTAGCCGGGGAGCTGTTTTTT	CASSYDGTGLAGELFF
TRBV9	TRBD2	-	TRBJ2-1	TGTGCCAGCAGCTGGACTAGCGGGGGGACTAGCTCCTACAATGAGCAGTTCTTC	CASSWTSGGTSSYNEQFF